This T cell receptor (beta chain) was found in a study of blood T cell repertoires in COVID-19. As handled by the study authors: By means of reference gene primer amplification, nucleated cell counts were estimated. Using immunoSEQ multiplex PCR, the repertoire was profiled, and TCRdb retains in-frame clones only, with some absent. V and J calls and clone size are those listed in that table; D and trimming were worked out from the DNA. The table records around 330,000 clones, approximately 90% of them present only once. Germline lookup yields CDR1 MDHEN and CDR2 SYDVKM. This CDR3 is built from 15 residues. The trim removed 2 bases at V and 14 bases at J, leaving 14 bases unmatched.

The chain recombines TRBV28 with TRBJ2-1; 8 bases align to TRBD1. Sequenced material: peripheral blood. The sequence was obtained from a young woman with COVID-19, enrolled during active disease. DNA for the CDR3: TGTGCCAGCAGTTTACTGGACAGGGTCCCCTCGGGGGAGTTCTTC. Its protein product is CASSLLDRVPSGEFF.